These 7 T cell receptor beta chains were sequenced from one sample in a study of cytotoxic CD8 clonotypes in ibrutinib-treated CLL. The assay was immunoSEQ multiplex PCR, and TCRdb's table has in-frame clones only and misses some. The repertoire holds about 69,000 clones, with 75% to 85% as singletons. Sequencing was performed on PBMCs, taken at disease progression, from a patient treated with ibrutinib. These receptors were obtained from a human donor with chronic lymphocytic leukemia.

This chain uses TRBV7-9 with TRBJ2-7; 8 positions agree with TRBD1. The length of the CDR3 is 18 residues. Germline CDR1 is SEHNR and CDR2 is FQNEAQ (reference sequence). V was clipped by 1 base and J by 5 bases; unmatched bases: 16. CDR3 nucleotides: TGTGCCAGCAGCTTAGGCATGGTAGGACAGGGTGGTAAAGACGAGCAGTACTTC. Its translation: CASSLGMVGQGGKDEQYF. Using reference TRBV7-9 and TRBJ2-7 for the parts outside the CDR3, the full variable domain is DTGVSQNPRHKITKRGQNVTFRCDPISEHNRLYWYRQTLGQGPEFLTYFQNEAQLEKSRLLSDRFSAERPKGSFSTLEIQRTEQGDSAMYLCASSLGMVGQGGKDEQYFGPGTRLTVT.

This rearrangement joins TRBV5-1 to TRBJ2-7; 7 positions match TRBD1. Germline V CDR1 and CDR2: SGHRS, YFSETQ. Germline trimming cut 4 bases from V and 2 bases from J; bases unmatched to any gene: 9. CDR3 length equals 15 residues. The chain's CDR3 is CASSDREGEPYEQYF. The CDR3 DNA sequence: TGCGCCAGCAGCGACAGGGAAGGGGAGCCCTACGAGCAGTACTTC.

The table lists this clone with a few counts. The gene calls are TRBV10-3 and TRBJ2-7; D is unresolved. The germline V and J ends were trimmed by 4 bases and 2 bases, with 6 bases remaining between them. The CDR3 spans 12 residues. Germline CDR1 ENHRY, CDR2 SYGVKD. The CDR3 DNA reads TGTGCCATCAGTGCTGGGGCCTACGAGCAGTACTTC. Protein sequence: CAISAGAYEQYF.

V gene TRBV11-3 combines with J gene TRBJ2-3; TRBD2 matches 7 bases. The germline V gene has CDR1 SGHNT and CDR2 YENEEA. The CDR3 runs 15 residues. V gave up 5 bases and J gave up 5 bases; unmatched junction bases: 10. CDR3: CASSSGVFHGDTQYF. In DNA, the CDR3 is TGTGCCAGCAGCAGCGGGGTATTTCATGGAGATACGCAGTATTTT.

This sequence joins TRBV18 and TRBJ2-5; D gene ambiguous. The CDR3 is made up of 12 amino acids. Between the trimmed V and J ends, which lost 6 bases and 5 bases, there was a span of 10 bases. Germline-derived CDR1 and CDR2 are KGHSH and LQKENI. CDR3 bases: TGTGCCAGCTCTACCACCGAGGAGACCCAGTACTTC. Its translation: CASSTTEETQYF.

The CDR3 DNA sequence: TGTGCCAGCAGTGACGGGGCGGACATTCAGTACTTC. Its translation is CASSDGADIQYF. This chain uses TRBV6-1 with TRBJ2-4; D assignment may be TRBD1 or TRBD2 (5 bases each). The CDR3 spans 12 residues. The V gene's germline CDR1 is MNHNS and CDR2 SASEGT. Trimming stripped 3 bases from V and 8 bases from J, with 8 bases between.

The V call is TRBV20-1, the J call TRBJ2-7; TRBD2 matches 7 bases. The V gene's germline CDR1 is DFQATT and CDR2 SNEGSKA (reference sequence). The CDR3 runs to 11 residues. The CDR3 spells CSGGRFSQQYF. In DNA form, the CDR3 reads TGCAGCGGGGGGAGGTTTAGCCAGCAGTACTTC.